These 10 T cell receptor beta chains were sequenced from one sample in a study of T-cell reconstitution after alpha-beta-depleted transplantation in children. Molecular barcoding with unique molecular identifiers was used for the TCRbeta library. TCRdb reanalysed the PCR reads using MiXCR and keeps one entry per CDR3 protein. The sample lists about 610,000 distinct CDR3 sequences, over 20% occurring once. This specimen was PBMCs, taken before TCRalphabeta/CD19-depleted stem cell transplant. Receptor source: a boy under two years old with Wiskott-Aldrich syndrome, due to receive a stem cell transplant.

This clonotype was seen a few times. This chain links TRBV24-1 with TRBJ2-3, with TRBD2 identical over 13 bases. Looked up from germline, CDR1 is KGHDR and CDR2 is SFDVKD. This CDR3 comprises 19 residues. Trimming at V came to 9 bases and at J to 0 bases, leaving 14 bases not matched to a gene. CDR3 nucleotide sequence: TGTGCCACCCAAAGGACTAGCGGGAGCGGGAAAGCTAGCACAGATACGCAGTATTTT. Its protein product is CATQRTSGSGKASTDTQYF.

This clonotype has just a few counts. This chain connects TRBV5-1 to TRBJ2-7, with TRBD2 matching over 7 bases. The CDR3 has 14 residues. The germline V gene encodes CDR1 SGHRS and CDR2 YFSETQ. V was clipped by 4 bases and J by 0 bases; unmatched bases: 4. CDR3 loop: CASSGGSPSYEQYF. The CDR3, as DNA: TGCGCCAGCAGCGGCGGGAGTCCCTCCTACGAGCAGTACTTC. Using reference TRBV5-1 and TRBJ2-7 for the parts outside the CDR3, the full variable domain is KAGVTQTPRYLIKTRGQQVTLSCSPISGHRSVSWYQQTPGQGLQFLFEYFSETQRNKGNFPGRFSGRQFSNSRSEMNVSTLELGDSALYLCASSGGSPSYEQYFGPGTRLTVT.

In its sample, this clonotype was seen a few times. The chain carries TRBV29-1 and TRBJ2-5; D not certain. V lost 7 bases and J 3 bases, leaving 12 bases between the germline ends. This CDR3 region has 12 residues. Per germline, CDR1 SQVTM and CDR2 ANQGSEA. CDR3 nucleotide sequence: TGCAGCGGACTCCTCGTCGAAGAGACCCAGTACTTC. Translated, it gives CSGLLVEETQYF.

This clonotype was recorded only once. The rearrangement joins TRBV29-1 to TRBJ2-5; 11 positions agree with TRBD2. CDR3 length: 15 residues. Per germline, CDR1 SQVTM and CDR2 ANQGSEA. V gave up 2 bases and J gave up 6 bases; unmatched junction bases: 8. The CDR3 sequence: CSVERASGRLKTQYF. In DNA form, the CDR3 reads TGCAGCGTTGAAAGGGCTAGCGGGAGGCTAAAGACCCAGTACTTC.

The CDR3 spells CSARSESVWSYEQYF. The CDR3 nucleotides are TGCAGTGCTAGAAGCGAGAGCGTTTGGTCCTACGAGCAGTACTTC. The chain carries TRBV20-1 and TRBJ2-7; unclear D gene. This CDR3 has 15 residues. V dropped 2 bases and J dropped 1 base, with 15 bases sitting between them. Germline CDR1 DFQATT, CDR2 SNEGSKA (reference sequence).

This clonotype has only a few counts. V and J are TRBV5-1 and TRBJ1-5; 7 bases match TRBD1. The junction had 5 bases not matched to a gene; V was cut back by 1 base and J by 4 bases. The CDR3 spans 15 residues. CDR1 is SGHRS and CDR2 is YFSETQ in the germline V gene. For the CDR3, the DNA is TGCGCCAGCAGCTTGAGGGGGCTTCGGAATCAGCCCCAGCATTTT. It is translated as CASSLRGLRNQPQHF.

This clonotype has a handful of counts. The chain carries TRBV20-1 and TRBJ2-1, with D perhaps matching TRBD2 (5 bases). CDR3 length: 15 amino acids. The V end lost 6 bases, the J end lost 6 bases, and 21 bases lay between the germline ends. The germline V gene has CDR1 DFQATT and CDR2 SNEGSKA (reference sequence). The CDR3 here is CSATSLPSLANEQFF. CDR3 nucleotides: TGCAGTGCCACGTCGCTCCCTAGCCTCGCCAATGAGCAGTTCTTC.

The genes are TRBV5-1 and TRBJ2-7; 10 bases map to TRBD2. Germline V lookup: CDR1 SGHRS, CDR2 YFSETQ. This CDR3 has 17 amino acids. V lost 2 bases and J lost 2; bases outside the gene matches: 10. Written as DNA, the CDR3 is TGCGCCAGCAGCTTAAATCTAGTAGCGGGGGGAGCCTACGAGCAGTACTTC. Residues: CASSLNLVAGGAYEQYF.

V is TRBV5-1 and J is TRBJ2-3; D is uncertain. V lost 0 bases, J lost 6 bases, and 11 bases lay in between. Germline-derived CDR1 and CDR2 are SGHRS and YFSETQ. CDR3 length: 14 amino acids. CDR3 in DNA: TGCGCCAGCAGCTTGGGTAGGGAAGAGGATACGCAGTATTTT. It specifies CASSLGREEDTQYF.

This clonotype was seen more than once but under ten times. CDR3 residues: CASSYRQGFHEQYF. The DNA for the CDR3 is TGTGCCAGCAGCTACCGACAGGGGTTCCACGAGCAGTACTTC. The chain employs TRBV21-1 and TRBJ2-7. TRBV21-1 is flagged as a pseudogene. The CDR3 extends over 14 amino acids.